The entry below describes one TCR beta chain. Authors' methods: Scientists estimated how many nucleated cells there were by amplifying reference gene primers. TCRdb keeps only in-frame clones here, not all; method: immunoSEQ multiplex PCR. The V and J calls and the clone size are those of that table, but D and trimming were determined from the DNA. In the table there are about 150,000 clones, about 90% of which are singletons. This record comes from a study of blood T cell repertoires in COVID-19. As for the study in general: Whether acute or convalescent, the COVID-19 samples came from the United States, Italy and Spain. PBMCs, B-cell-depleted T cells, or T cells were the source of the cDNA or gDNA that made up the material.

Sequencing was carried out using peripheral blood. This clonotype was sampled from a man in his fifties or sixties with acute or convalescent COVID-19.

The DNA of the CDR3 is TGTGCCAGCAGCCACGTTATAAGCAGGGATAACGAGCAGTACTTC. Translated: CASSHVISRDNEQYF. The chain links TRBV7-8 to TRBJ2-7, with TRBD1 as a possible D gene (5 bases). The CDR3 runs 15 residues. Trimming removed 5 bases from V and 5 bases from J, with 19 bases in between. CDR1 and CDR2 (germline): SGHVS, FQNEAQ.